Shown below are 32 T cell receptor beta chains from a single sample sequenced in a study of control samples from healthy donors and cancer patients. Assay: immunoSEQ multiplex PCR; the TCRdb copy retains only in-frame clones and omits some. This repertoire shows about 100,000 clones, 70% to 90% found once; its top ten account for 14%. Sequenced material: blood. Source of these receptors: a man aged 30-40 years in good health.

As DNA, the CDR3 is TGTGCCAGCAGTTACACGAGCCTGTCTGGAAACACCATATATTTT. This translates into CASSYTSLSGNTIYF. This chain links TRBV6-2 or TRBV6-3 with TRBJ1-3; D gene uncertain. The CDR3 length is 15 residues. Germline CDR1 MNHEY, CDR2 SVGEGT. Trimming left V 2 bases short and J 1 base short, with 9 bases between.

V gene TRBV20-1 combines with J gene TRBJ2-5; 9 bases fit TRBD1. This CDR3 is built from 13 residues. In germline, CDR1 is DFQATT, CDR2 SNEGSKA (reference sequence). Trimming took 3 bases from V and 6 from J; bases not matched to a gene: 5. CDR3 protein: CSASPGTGQTQYF. In nucleotides, the CDR3 is TGCAGTGCTAGTCCCGGGACAGGGCAGACCCAGTACTTC.

This chain uses TRBV3-1 (or the pseudogene TRBV3-2) with TRBJ2-7; 16 bases match TRBD2. V was pared by 4 bases and J by 12 bases, with 6 bases of the junction left unmatched. This CDR3 has 14 amino acids. Looked up from germline, CDR1 is LGHDT and CDR2 is YNNKEL (reference sequence). In DNA form, the CDR3 reads TGTGCCAGCAGCCCGACCGGGACTAGCGGGAGGGTGTACTTC. Translation gives CASSPTGTSGRVYF.

V is TRBV6-5 and J is TRBJ1-3; no definite D call. The germline V gene encodes CDR1 MNHEY and CDR2 SVGAGI. V gave up 7 bases and J gave up 0 bases, with 10 bases separating them. This CDR3 has 14 residues. The CDR3 sequence is CASNLRSSGNTIYF. The CDR3 nucleotides are TGTGCCAGCAATCTCAGAAGCTCTGGAAACACCATATATTTT.

In the case of this clone: This specimen includes other DNA sequences encoding the same CDR3. The rearrangement links TRBV28 to TRBJ2-7; 11 bases match TRBD2. The CDR3 has 15 amino acids. The V and J ends lost 5 bases and 3 bases, in that order; junction bases with no gene match: 6. Germline V gene sequence: CDR1 MDHEN, CDR2 SYDVKM. CDR3 protein: CASSPGTSGNYEQYF. Written as DNA, the CDR3 is TGTGCCAGCAGTCCTGGGACTAGCGGAAACTACGAGCAGTACTTC.

The chain employs TRBV6-2 or TRBV6-3 and TRBJ2-7, with D possibly called TRBD1 or TRBD2 (5 bases each). Germline CDR1 and CDR2: MNHEY and SVGEGT. The CDR3 is 13 amino acids. Trimming took 6 bases from V and 7 from J, leaving 16 bases between them. This CDR3 is CASSGTVYVEQYF. CDR3 DNA: TGTGCCAGCAGCGGGACGGTCTACGTGGAGCAGTACTTC.

This clone has a single count. The genes are TRBV7-9 and TRBJ1-3; D is undetermined. In germline, CDR1 is SEHNR, CDR2 FQNEAQ (reference sequence). The length of the CDR3 is 13 residues. The V end was cut by 3 bases, the J end by 4 bases, with 7 bases between. This CDR3 is CASSFVPGNTIYF. The CDR3 DNA is TGTGCCAGCAGCTTCGTCCCCGGAAACACCATATATTTT.

The rearrangement joins TRBV14 to TRBJ1-2, with a tentative D call TRBD1 (6 bases). The length of the CDR3 is 14 residues. The V and J ends lost 1 base and 8 bases respectively, with 14 bases between them. Germline V gives CDR1 SGHDN, CDR2 FVKESK. The CDR3 spells CASSQVYGGQGYTF. In nucleotides, the CDR3 is TGTGCCAGCAGCCAAGTTTACGGGGGGCAAGGCTACACCTTC.

The rearrangement uses TRBV6-5 and TRBJ2-7; D gene uncertain. The V gene's germline CDR1 is MNHEY and CDR2 SVGAGI. The V end was cut by 0 bases, the J end by 0 bases, with 9 bases between. The CDR3 sequence is 15 residues long. As DNA, the CDR3 is TGTGCCAGCAGTTACTCGGCGGATGCCTCCTACGAGCAGTACTTC. Translating gives CASSYSADASYEQYF.

The chain joins TRBV6-1 to TRBJ2-1; D remains ambiguous. The V end was cut by 2 bases, the J end by 9 bases, with 14 bases between. CDR3 length: 14 amino acids. Germline V CDR1 and CDR2: MNHNS, SASEGT. CDR3 residues: CASSEFFESGEQFF. The CDR3 DNA reads TGTGCCAGCAGTGAATTTTTCGAATCGGGTGAGCAGTTCTTC.

V gene TRBV7-9 combines with J gene TRBJ2-3, with D unclear. The CDR3 is 14 amino acids. CDR1 and CDR2 (germline): SEHNR, FQNEAQ (reference sequence). Trimming pared 1 base from V and 10 bases from J, leaving 15 bases between. CDR3 loop: CASSLGGYSGAQYF. The CDR3 region has the DNA TGTGCCAGCAGCTTAGGAGGCTACAGTGGGGCGCAGTATTTT. The complete variable domain, with remaining parts taken from reference TRBV7-9 and TRBJ2-3, reads DTGVSQNPRHKITKRGQNVTFRCDPISEHNRLYWYRQTLGQGPEFLTYFQNEAQLEKSRLLSDRFSAERPKGSFSTLEIQRTEQGDSAMYLCASSLGGYSGAQYFGPGTRLTVL.

This clone was seen only a few times. The chain employs TRBV27 and TRBJ2-7, with 9 nucleotides matching TRBD2. The CDR3 has 19 residues. Germline CDR1 reads MNHEY; CDR2 reads SMNVEV (reference sequence). V dropped 8 bases and J dropped 3; count of bases not matched to a gene: 23. The CDR3 reads CASDPEVGPGWTSDYEQYF. The CDR3 DNA sequence: TGTGCCAGCGACCCTGAAGTCGGGCCAGGGTGGACTAGCGACTACGAGCAGTACTTC.

CDR3 nucleotides: TGTGCCAGCAGTTCCGGACAGGGCGGTTACAATGAGCAGTTCTTC. Its protein product is CASSSGQGGYNEQFF. This chain links TRBV6-5 with TRBJ2-1; TRBD1 matches 8 bases. V was clipped by 4 bases and J by 4 bases; unmatched bases: 6. CDR3 length: 15 residues. Germline values: CDR1 MNHEY, CDR2 SVGAGI.

The J gene is TRBJ1-2, the V gene TRBV19; 7 bases are a match to TRBD1. The CDR3 runs 16 residues. CDR1 and CDR2 (germline): LNHDA, SQIVND (reference sequence). V lost 7 bases to trimming and J lost 6 bases; unmatched junction nucleotides: 17. The CDR3 DNA follows: TGTGCCAGTACCGTAACTTCCGACAGGGTGGACCATGGCTACACCTTC. Protein sequence: CASTVTSDRVDHGYTF.

The rearrangement links TRBV7-3 to TRBJ2-1; the D gene is possibly TRBD2 (5 bases). CDR1 and CDR2 from the germline V gene are SGHTA and FQGTGA. Trimming cost V 5 bases and J 0 bases, with 14 bases left between them. The CDR3 contains 16 residues. The CDR3 protein is CASSPTSTSSYNEQFF. CDR3 nucleotide sequence: TGTGCCAGCAGCCCAACCTCCACTAGCTCCTACAATGAGCAGTTCTTC.

The J gene is TRBJ1-2, the V gene TRBV5-4; 8 bases agree with TRBD1. J lost 8 bases, V lost 4 bases, and 7 bases had no gene match. The CDR3 is 13 amino acids. Germline-derived CDR1 and CDR2 are SGHNT and YYREEE (reference sequence). The CDR3 DNA reads TGTGCCAGCAGCCGAGACAGGGGTGGCGGCTACACCTTC. Encoded protein: CASSRDRGGGYTF.

The V call is TRBV5-6, the J call TRBJ1-5, with 8 positions matching TRBD1. V lost 3 bases to trimming and J lost 6 bases; unmatched junction nucleotides: 5. The CDR3 has 14 amino acids. From germline, CDR1 is SGHDT and CDR2 YYEEEE. This CDR3 reads CASSWTGSAQPQHF. DNA of the CDR3: TGTGCCAGCAGCTGGACAGGGAGCGCTCAGCCCCAGCATTTT.

V gene TRBV24-1 combines with J gene TRBJ2-2; 9 positions match TRBD2. The CDR3 has 20 residues. Germline-derived CDR1 and CDR2 are KGHDR and SFDVKD. The V and J ends lost 4 bases and 5 bases, in that order; junction bases with no gene match: 19. CDR3 sequence (DNA): TGTGCCACCAGTGACCCCCTAAGCGTCGTAGCGGGGGCCCCTACCGGGGAGCTGTTTTTT. As protein: CATSDPLSVVAGAPTGELFF.

The chain links TRBV5-1 to TRBJ2-1; TRBD2 agrees at 13 bases. The CDR3 length is 18 residues. Germline V gives CDR1 SGHRS, CDR2 YFSETQ. The junction had 8 bases not matched to a gene; V was cut back by 0 bases and J by 5 bases. This chain's CDR3 is CASSLGRVGLAGDNEQFF. CDR3 nucleotides: TGCGCCAGCAGCTTGGGGAGGGTCGGACTAGCGGGAGACAATGAGCAGTTCTTC.

The chain is built from TRBV13 and TRBJ2-7, with D hard to call. Trimming took off 0 bases at V and 0 bases at J, with 9 bases between the two ends. Germline CDR1 PRHDT, CDR2 FYEKMQ (reference sequence). The CDR3 is made up of 15 amino acids. This CDR3 is CASSLGNGYSYEQYF. Written as DNA, the CDR3 is TGTGCCAGCAGCTTAGGCAATGGGTACTCCTACGAGCAGTACTTC.

The chain carries TRBV7-8 and TRBJ2-3; 7 positions agree with TRBD1. V dropped 2 bases and J dropped 1; count of bases not matched to a gene: 6. Germline CDR1 reads SGHVS; CDR2 reads FQNEAQ. The CDR3 runs 16 residues. The CDR3 DNA sequence: TGTGCCAGCAGCTTAACCAGGGGGTCCGGCACAGATACGCAGTATTTT. The encoded protein is CASSLTRGSGTDTQYF.

The rearrangement links TRBV7-2 to TRBJ2-7; D unresolved. The CDR3 covers 13 residues. CDR1 and CDR2 (germline): SGHTA, FQGNSA. V shed 6 bases and J shed 3 bases, with 12 bases lying between them. The CDR3 here is CASSSTGFYEQYF. Written as DNA, the CDR3 is TGTGCCAGCAGTAGCACGGGCTTCTACGAGCAGTACTTC.

This rearrangement joins TRBV28 to TRBJ2-1, with D tentatively TRBD2 (6 bases). V was cut by 3 bases and J by 6 bases, with 12 bases left in between. The length of the CDR3 is 14 residues. In germline, CDR1 is MDHEN, CDR2 SYDVKM. The CDR3 loop is CASSLGGTLNEQFF. CDR3 coding DNA: TGTGCCAGCAGTTTGGGGGGAACCCTCAATGAGCAGTTCTTC. The full variable domain, rest sourced from reference TRBV28 and TRBJ2-1, is DVKVTQSSRYLVKRTGEKVFLECVQDMDHENMFWYRQDPGLGLRLIYFSYDVKMKEKGDIPEGYSVSREKKERFSLILESASTNQTSMYLCASSLGGTLNEQFFGPGTRLTVL.

This clone was observed a single time. This chain joins TRBV21-1 and TRBJ1-3. TRBV21-1 is described as a pseudogene. The CDR3 covers 15 residues. The CDR3 reads CASSKEGRSGNTIYF. For the CDR3, the DNA is TGTGCCAGCAGCAAAGAGGGTAGGTCTGGAAACACCATATATTTT.

J is TRBJ1-1 and V is TRBV19, with unresolved D. This CDR3 is built from 15 residues. CDR1 is LNHDA and CDR2 is SQIVND in the germline V gene (reference sequence). Trimming pared 0 bases from V and 3 bases from J, leaving 11 bases between. CDR3 region: CASSIDRPGYTEAFF. The CDR3 nucleotides are TGTGCCAGTAGTATAGATAGGCCGGGGTACACTGAAGCTTTCTTT.

This clone occurred a few times. This chain uses TRBV24-1 with TRBJ1-1; 8 positions agree with TRBD1. CDR1 is KGHDR, CDR2 SFDVKD, per germline. The CDR3 is 13 amino acids. With V trimmed by 4 bases and J by 9 bases, 6 bases remained unmatched. The CDR3 is CATSDGGTGKAFF. CDR3 bases: TGTGCCACCAGTGACGGCGGGACAGGAAAAGCTTTCTTT.

The chain joins TRBV2 to TRBJ2-7; 8 bases agree with TRBD2. The length of the CDR3 is 14 residues. Germline V gene lookup returns CDR1 SNHLY and CDR2 FYNNEI. Trimming at V came to 4 bases and at J to 0 bases, leaving 2 bases not matched to a gene. CDR3 sequence reads: CASSVAGTSYEQYF. The CDR3 bases are TGTGCCAGCAGTGTAGCGGGGACCTCCTACGAGCAGTACTTC. The variable domain in full, with the rest retrieved from reference TRBV2 and TRBJ2-7, is EPEVTQTPSHQVTQMGQEVILRCVPISNHLYFYWYRQILGQKVEFLVSFYNNEISEKSEIFDDQFSVERPDGSNFTLKIRSTKLEDSAMYFCASSVAGTSYEQYFGPGTRLTVT.

V usage is TRBV27 and J usage is TRBJ1-5; unclear D gene. Per the germline V gene, CDR1 is MNHEY and CDR2 is SMNVEV (reference sequence). The CDR3 has 11 amino acids. V was pared by 11 bases and J by 5 bases, with 10 bases between. In nucleotides, the CDR3 is TGTGCCGGCAAGGGTCATCAGCCCCAGCATTTT. Protein product: CAGKGHQPQHF.

For the CDR3, the DNA is TGCGCCAGCAGCCGCGCGGGACTAGCGGGCCGCTACGAGCAGTACTTC. Residues: CASSRAGLAGRYEQYF. This chain joins TRBV4-1 and TRBJ2-7, with 12 positions matching TRBD2. Germline values: CDR1 MGHRA, CDR2 YSYEKL. Trimming at V came to 4 bases and at J to 3 bases, leaving 7 bases not matched to a gene. The CDR3 totals 16 residues.

The V and J genes are TRBV9 and TRBJ2-1, with D tentatively TRBD2 (6 bases). There are 13 residues in the CDR3. Trimming removed 4 bases at V and 6 bases at J, with 11 bases between. Germline lookup yields CDR1 SGDLS and CDR2 YYNGEE. The CDR3, as DNA: TGTGCCAGCAGCACCCGGGACTCCAATGAGCAGTTCTTC. Translating gives CASSTRDSNEQFF.

This rearrangement joins TRBV6-2 or TRBV6-3 to TRBJ2-1; TRBD2 agrees at 10 bases. There are 17 residues in the CDR3. The germline V gene encodes CDR1 MNHEY and CDR2 SVGEGT. The J segment lost 9 bases and the V segment lost 2 bases, leaving 13 bases of the junction unmatched. CDR3 region: CASSYGASGGSGREQFF. The CDR3 coding sequence is TGTGCCAGCAGTTACGGAGCTAGCGGGGGATCGGGCCGTGAGCAGTTCTTC.

This rearrangement joins TRBV3-1 (or the pseudogene TRBV3-2) to TRBJ2-7; TRBD2 agrees at 12 bases. Trimming took 6 bases from V and 1 from J; bases not matched to a gene: 1. This CDR3 contains 14 residues. CDR1 and CDR2 from the germline V gene are LGHDT and YNNKEL (reference sequence). CDR3 sequence: CASRTSGSSYEQYF. CDR3 bases: TGTGCCAGCAGGACTAGCGGGAGTTCCTACGAGCAGTACTTC.